The entry below describes one T cell receptor (beta chain). The CDR3 sequence is 15 residues long. The germline CDR1 and CDR2 sequences are SGHRS and YFSETQ. V shed 4 bases and J shed 2 bases, with 13 bases lying between them. This sample was included in a study of blood T cell repertoires in COVID-19. As handled by the study authors: Amplification of reference gene primers was used by the study to estimate nucleated cell counts. Libraries were prepared by immunoSEQ multiplex PCR; TCRdb keeps only in-frame clonotypes and omits some of them. The V and J calls and clone size are taken from that table; D and trimming were inferred from the DNA. This table holds about 200,000 clones, 90% found once.

Sequencing was carried out using peripheral blood. The TCR was taken from a man aged 50 to 60 with acute or convalescent COVID-19. The V gene is TRBV5-1, the J gene TRBJ2-1; a weak D match, TRBD1 (5 bases). For the CDR3, the DNA is TGCGCCAGCAGCCTATGGACAAGTCCCTACAATGAGCAGTTCTTC. Amino acid sequence: CASSLWTSPYNEQFF.